This TCR beta chain stems from a study of beta chain features in type 1 diabetes. In the study overall: Approximately 100 million sorted cells were examined across all samples. Study-wide findings and caveats: An over-representation of cells with high TCR expression could result from cDNA sequencing. Shorter TCRB CDR3s, moderately but significantly so, marked every one of the four CD4+ subsets in Type 1 diabetes patients. The analysis here could not establish whether HLA type shapes TCRB rearrangement.

Trimming took off 3 bases at V and 1 base at J, with 17 bases between the two ends. The CDR3 is 17 residues long. Germline CDR1 reads MDHEN; CDR2 reads SYDVKM. Reverse transcription of all isolated RNA meant that expressed TCRB transcripts were sequenced. Some clones are missing from TCRdb's copy, which holds only in-frame ones; the method was immunoSEQ multiplex PCR. The data contain about 360,000 clones, roughly 12% of them seen just once; the ten biggest clones take up 0.008% to 0.011%. This clone was counted only a few times. What it recognizes is unknown. The chain combines TRBV28 with TRBJ2-3, with a possible D match to TRBD2 (5 bases). This TCR derives from a woman aged 18-35 years with type 1 diabetes. Material for sequencing was naive CD4+ T cells from blood. The CDR3 region is CASSFPSLVGGTDTQYF. In DNA, the CDR3 is TGTGCCAGCAGTTTCCCCTCACTAGTTGGTGGCACAGATACGCAGTATTTT.